The TCR beta chain under discussion was sequenced for a study of CD8+CD57+ T cells in acquired aplastic anemia. Study-wide context: Across the sorted CD4+ and CD8+ cells, DNA amounts averaged 3.2 ug.

Patients picked for sequencing had shown CD8+CD57+ cell expansion detected by flow cytometry. Per germline, CDR1 SNHLY and CDR2 FYNNEI. There are 11 residues in the CDR3. The V gene lost 9 bases and the J gene lost 11 bases, with 16 bases spanning the gap. Profiling that covered TCR beta VDJ and CDR3 relied on genomic DNA as its template. Each CDR3 protein gets one entry after TCRdb re-called the reads with MiXCR. Among about 200,000 distinct CDR3 sequences listed, 55% to 65% were seen once. Sequencing was carried out using sorted CD4+, CD8+, or CD8+CD57+ T cells (not recorded which) from PBMCs. This clonotype was obtained from a human donor with aplastic anemia. V is TRBV2 and J is TRBJ1-1; TRBD1 is a possible D gene (6 bases). This CDR3 reads CASLDRLGAFF. CDR3 bases: TGTGCCAGTCTAGACAGGTTGGGGGCTTTCTTT.